This T cell receptor beta chain was retrieved from a study of beta chain features in type 1 diabetes. Note on this clone: The antigen remains undetermined.

The investigators reverse transcribed all of the isolated RNA, so they sequenced expressed TCRB transcripts. Some clones are missing from TCRdb's copy, which holds only in-frame ones; the method was immunoSEQ multiplex PCR. Here the sample spans 300,000 to 400,000 clones, approximately 12% being singletons. Sorting that relied on CD45RO/CCR7/CD25/CD127/CD95/CD27 yielded CD4+ naive, central memory, regulatory and stem cell-like memory cells. Between the trimmed V and J ends, which lost 0 bases and 6 bases, there was a span of 18 bases. Germline V gene sequence: CDR1 PRHDT, CDR2 FYEKMQ (reference sequence). There are 17 residues in the CDR3. Regarding the study as a whole: A moderate, significant TCRB CDR3 shortening appeared in type 1 diabetes across four CD4+ subsets.

The sample taken for sequencing was naive CD4+ T cells from blood. This chain uses TRBV13 with TRBJ2-1; weak D call: TRBD2 (5 bases). This TCR came from a woman aged 18-29 years with type 1 diabetes. The CDR3 DNA is TGTGCCAGCAGCTTAGGATCCGGGAAGCCCGGGCTCAATGAGCAGTTCTTC. This encodes CASSLGSGKPGLNEQFF.